The 30 T cell receptor beta chains reported below all come from one sample, sequenced in a study of beta chain features in type 1 diabetes. Study findings and constraints: When Type 1 diabetes patients were examined, their TCRB CDR3s proved moderately but significantly shorter in all four CD4+ subsets.

No antigens are known for them. The study reverse transcribed the entire isolated RNA, so it sequenced expressed TCRB transcripts. Generated by immunoSEQ multiplex PCR, the TCRdb table keeps only in-frame clones and is missing some. The table lists under 300,000 clones, roughly 24% of them singletons. The sequenced material came from naive CD4+ T cells from blood. Every receptor here comes from a woman aged 25 to 45 with type 1 diabetes.

The chain recombines TRBV29-1 with TRBJ1-2; 8 positions agree with TRBD1. Unmatched junction bases numbered 13, after V lost 0 bases and J lost 4 bases. This CDR3 region has 17 residues. The germline CDR1 and CDR2 sequences are SQVTM and ANQGSEA. The chain's CDR3 is CSVEDRGQEVPLYGYTF. The CDR3 DNA reads as TGCAGCGTTGAAGATCGGGGACAGGAAGTACCTCTCTATGGCTACACCTTC.

V and J are TRBV4-1 and TRBJ2-5; 10 nucleotides line up with TRBD2. Germline loops: CDR1 MGHRA, CDR2 YSYEKL. This CDR3 comprises 18 residues. The J segment lost 1 base and the V segment lost 4 bases, leaving 12 bases of the junction unmatched. CDR3 sequence (DNA): TGCGCCAGCAGCCGCCTAAGGACTCGGACTAGCGGCCAAGAGACCCAGTACTTC. It encodes CASSRLRTRTSGQETQYF.

V and J are TRBV14 and TRBJ2-7; 8 nucleotides agree with TRBD1. V shed 1 base and J 0 bases; nucleotides not matched to a gene: 2. Germline V lookup: CDR1 SGHDN, CDR2 FVKESK. This CDR3 spans 15 amino acids. The CDR3 loop reads CASSQGTGGSYEQYF. Written as DNA, the CDR3 is TGTGCCAGCAGCCAAGGAACAGGGGGCTCCTACGAGCAGTACTTC.

A few counts support this clone. V is TRBV2 and J is TRBJ2-5; 11 nucleotides agree with TRBD2. Per the germline V gene, CDR1 is SNHLY and CDR2 is FYNNEI. The CDR3 has 14 residues. After removal of 3 bases from V and 9 bases from J, the junction contained 6 bases not matched to a gene. Here the CDR3 reads CASSEGLAALAQYF. CDR3 sequence (DNA): TGTGCCAGCAGTGAGGGACTAGCGGCCCTGGCCCAGTACTTC.

V usage is TRBV19 and J usage is TRBJ1-4; 7 positions match TRBD1. The CDR3 length is 12 residues. Trimming at V came to 6 bases and at J to 7 bases, leaving 2 bases not matched to a gene. CDR1 is LNHDA, CDR2 SQIVND, per germline (reference sequence). The CDR3 reads CASRHRGEKLFF. For the CDR3, the DNA is TGTGCCAGTAGGCACAGGGGTGAAAAACTGTTTTTT.

This clone was detected once. The rearrangement uses TRBV15 and TRBJ2-1, with D possibly TRBD2 on 5 matching bases. With 8 bases removed from V and 4 bases from J, the gap between germline ends came to 15 bases. This CDR3 contains 14 residues. The germline V gene has CDR1 LNHNV and CDR2 YYDKDF (reference sequence). In nucleotides, the CDR3 is TGTGCCACCCGACCCACCGGGAATTACAATGAGCAGTTCTTC. Its protein is CATRPTGNYNEQFF.

The V gene is TRBV10-3, the J gene TRBJ2-3; weak D call: TRBD2 (5 bases). Germline CDR1 and CDR2: ENHRY and SYGVKD. The CDR3 totals 14 residues. The V and J ends lost 5 bases and 3 bases respectively, with 12 bases between them. CDR3 sequence (DNA): TGTGCCATCAGTCGGGATAGCGCGACAGATACGCAGTATTTT. Its protein is CAISRDSATDTQYF.

This rearrangement joins TRBV30 to TRBJ2-3; a possible D gene is TRBD1 (6 bases). The CDR3 length is 15 residues. Trimming took off 3 bases at V and 1 base at J, with 14 bases between the two ends. In germline, CDR1 is GTSNPN, CDR2 SVGIG (reference sequence). Here the CDR3 DNA reads TGTGCCTGGAGCCCGTCAGGGGCGGGCACAGATACGCAGTATTTT. Amino acids: CAWSPSGAGTDTQYF.

This clone showed up just a few times. The CDR3 reads CASSDSSGSDTQYF. The CDR3 nucleotides are TGTGCCAGCAGTGACTCGTCAGGCAGCGATACGCAGTATTTT. The V call is TRBV6-4, the J call TRBJ2-3; no definite D call. Germline values: CDR1 MRHNA, CDR2 SNTAGT. The CDR3 has 14 amino acids. Trimming stripped 0 bases from V and 6 bases from J, with 10 bases between.

The J gene is TRBJ2-4, the V gene TRBV9, with D perhaps TRBD2 (7 bases). Germline CDR1 reads SGDLS; CDR2 reads YYNGEE. V was cut by 4 bases and J by 0 bases, with 14 bases left in between. This CDR3 has 16 amino acids. Here the CDR3 DNA reads TGTGCCAGCAGCCCTATGGGGGGGCTAGCCAAAAACATTCAGTACTTC. This sequence encodes CASSPMGGLAKNIQYF.

The chain uses TRBV30 and TRBJ1-2; possible D gene TRBD1, 5 bases. Trimming removed 4 bases at V and 3 bases at J, with 15 bases between. CDR1 and CDR2 from the germline V gene are GTSNPN and SVGIG (reference sequence). The length of the CDR3 is 14 residues. This CDR3 is CAWNSRRGDYGYTF. The CDR3 DNA is TGTGCCTGGAATAGCAGGAGGGGTGACTATGGCTACACCTTC.

The chain combines TRBV6-5 with TRBJ2-1, with 9 bases aligning to TRBD2. The CDR3 covers 15 residues. The germline V gene has CDR1 MNHEY and CDR2 SVGAGI. The J segment lost 7 bases and the V segment lost 5 bases, leaving 9 bases of the junction unmatched. The CDR3 nucleotides read TGTGCCAGCAGTGGTGGGGCTAGCGGGGATAATGAGCAGTTCTTC. Protein product: CASSGGASGDNEQFF.

The chain couples TRBV5-4 to TRBJ2-7; D not resolved. The CDR3 totals 13 residues. Per the germline V gene, CDR1 is SGHNT and CDR2 is YYREEE (reference sequence). V shed 1 base and J shed 2 bases, with 7 bases lying between them. CDR3 sequence reads: CASSLPNTYEQYF. CDR3 DNA: TGTGCCAGCAGCTTGCCAAACACCTACGAGCAGTACTTC.

The chain combines TRBV18 with TRBJ1-1; possible D gene TRBD1, 5 bases. The CDR3 spans 13 residues. From germline, CDR1 is KGHSH and CDR2 LQKENI. V gave up 3 bases and J gave up 3 bases, with 8 bases separating them. The CDR3 DNA is TGTGCCAGCTCACCTCGGGGGGACACTGAAGCTTTCTTT. Protein sequence: CASSPRGDTEAFF.

DNA of the CDR3: TGTGCCAGTAGTACCCGGACTAAACCCTACGAGCAGTACTTC. It codes for CASSTRTKPYEQYF. The chain carries TRBV19 and TRBJ2-7, with a weak D call TRBD2 (6 bases). The germline V gene encodes CDR1 LNHDA and CDR2 SQIVND (reference sequence). The CDR3 has 14 residues. Deletions cut 4 bases from V and 2 bases from J, with 12 bases between.

The sample holds a few counts of this clone. This rearrangement joins TRBV29-1 to TRBJ1-4; D not resolved. Germline V gene sequence: CDR1 SQVTM, CDR2 ANQGSEA. Deletions cut 1 base from V and 8 bases from J, with 14 bases between. The CDR3 runs to 14 residues. The CDR3 bases are TGCAGCGTTGAAGTTCGCAGGCCTTCAGAAAAACTGTTTTTT. Protein: CSVEVRRPSEKLFF.

This clone has only a few counts. The rearrangement joins TRBV7-2 to TRBJ1-1; no firm D call. CDR1 and CDR2 from the germline V gene are SGHTA and FQGNSA. V was cut by 4 bases and J by 5 bases, with 14 bases left in between. CDR3 size: 14 residues. CDR3 sequence (DNA): TGTGCCAGCAGCTGGAGGAGCGGGGAAACTGAAGCTTTCTTT. Translation: CASSWRSGETEAFF.

This chain joins TRBV5-1 and TRBJ1-2; D remains ambiguous. CDR1 and CDR2 (germline): SGHRS, YFSETQ. This CDR3 has 14 amino acids. V dropped 0 bases and J dropped 3 bases, with 9 bases sitting between them. CDR3 bases: TGCGCCAGCAGCTTGGCCCCACACGACTATGGCTACACCTTC. Protein product: CASSLAPHDYGYTF. The full variable domain, completed using reference TRBV5-1 and TRBJ1-2, is KAGVTQTPRYLIKTRGQQVTLSCSPISGHRSVSWYQQTPGQGLQFLFEYFSETQRNKGNFPGRFSGRQFSNSRSEMNVSTLELGDSALYLCASSLAPHDYGYTFGSGTRLTVV.

This clone has more than one count but fewer than ten. The chain employs TRBV5-1 and TRBJ2-7, with D unclear. Germline assignment: CDR1 SGHRS and CDR2 YFSETQ. This CDR3 is built from 15 residues. The ends were cut back, 1 base at V and 2 bases at J, with 13 bases in the middle. The CDR3 DNA follows: TGCGCCAGCAGCTTGCCCCGGAGCCCGACCTACGAGCAGTACTTC. Its translation is CASSLPRSPTYEQYF.

There are a few counts of this clone. The CDR3 here is CASSLIGQGTEQYF. CDR3 sequence (DNA): TGTGCCAGCAGCTTAATAGGGCAGGGAACCGAGCAGTACTTC. This chain joins TRBV7-9 and TRBJ2-7; a possible D gene is TRBD1 (5 bases). The CDR3 is 14 residues long. Trimming shortened V by 2 bases and J by 6 bases, and 14 bases separated the two germline ends. Germline V gene data show CDR1 as SEHNR and CDR2 as FQNEAQ (reference sequence).

The V and J genes are TRBV28 and TRBJ1-2; D unresolved. Germline CDR1 reads MDHEN; CDR2 reads SYDVKM. V gave up 5 bases and J gave up 1 base, with 5 bases separating them. CDR3 length equals 12 residues. The CDR3, as DNA: TGTGCCAGCAGTCCCCTTAACTATGGCTACACCTTC. It is translated as CASSPLNYGYTF.

The chain links TRBV28 to TRBJ1-5, with 7 bases identical to TRBD1. CDR1 MDHEN and CDR2 SYDVKM come from the germline V gene. The CDR3 is made up of 13 amino acids. V was clipped by 8 bases and J by 6 bases; unmatched bases: 7. The CDR3 region is CASRIQGSQPQHF. DNA for the CDR3: TGTGCCAGCCGAATACAGGGGAGTCAGCCCCAGCATTTT.

The chain combines TRBV19 with TRBJ2-1; TRBD2 might be the D (5 bases). Trimming shortened V by 7 bases and J by 6 bases, and 22 bases separated the two germline ends. Germline V gene sequence: CDR1 LNHDA, CDR2 SQIVND (reference sequence). CDR3 length equals 16 residues. The CDR3 reads CASKGLSPEVRNEQFF. The CDR3 DNA reads as TGTGCCAGTAAAGGGCTTAGCCCGGAGGTACGCAATGAGCAGTTCTTC.

The rearrangement joins TRBV28 to TRBJ1-2; TRBD1 aligns across 11 bases. V shed 5 bases and J 8 bases; nucleotides not matched to a gene: 10. The CDR3 has 15 residues. Germline loops: CDR1 MDHEN, CDR2 SYDVKM. CDR3 nucleotides: TGTGCCAGCAGTGTCCTGGACAGGGGGCGCGGGGGCTACACCTTC. Its protein product is CASSVLDRGRGGYTF.

This clone was seen a few times. This chain joins TRBV25-1 and TRBJ1-1; weak D call: TRBD1 (5 bases). CDR3 length: 15 residues. CDR1 MGHDK and CDR2 SYGVNS come from the germline V gene. With 3 bases removed from V and 4 bases from J, the gap between germline ends came to 15 bases. The CDR3 reads CASSDPRVDSTEAFF. For the CDR3, the DNA is TGTGCCAGCAGTGATCCCAGGGTAGATTCCACTGAAGCTTTCTTT. Looking up the rest from reference TRBV25-1 and TRBJ1-1 gives the full variable domain: EADIYQTPRYLVIGTGKKITLECSQTMGHDKMYWYQQDPGMELHLIHYSYGVNSTEKGDLSSESTVSRIRTEHFPLTLESARPSHTSQYLCASSDPRVDSTEAFFGQGTRLTVV.

This clone was picked up a small number of times. The gene calls are TRBV18 and TRBJ2-7, with D unclear. The V and J ends lost 2 bases and 3 bases respectively, with 11 bases between them. The CDR3 contains 14 residues. Germline-derived CDR1 and CDR2 are KGHSH and LQKENI. CDR3 amino acids: CASSPENRFYEQYF. The CDR3 DNA sequence: TGTGCCAGCTCACCAGAGAATAGATTCTACGAGCAGTACTTC.

The rearrangement joins TRBV5-1 to TRBJ2-3; tentative D call: TRBD2 (5 bases). Trimming took 4 bases from V and 1 from J, leaving 13 bases between them. This CDR3 comprises 15 residues. The V gene's germline CDR1 is SGHRS and CDR2 YFSETQ. In DNA, the CDR3 is TGCGCCAGCAGCCCGGACTCATTAGGCACAGATACGCAGTATTTT. Translation: CASSPDSLGTDTQYF.

This clone has just a few counts. The chain carries TRBV5-1 and TRBJ2-1; 7 bases match TRBD2. The CDR3 has 14 residues. Germline trimming cut 6 bases from V and 2 bases from J; bases unmatched to any gene: 5. Germline V lookup: CDR1 SGHRS, CDR2 YFSETQ. In nucleotides, the CDR3 is TGCGCCAGCAACGGCGGGAGACCCTACAATGAGCAGTTCTTC. Translated, it gives CASNGGRPYNEQFF.

The V call is TRBV5-1, the J call TRBJ2-6; TRBD1 is a possible D gene (5 bases). Per germline, CDR1 SGHRS and CDR2 YFSETQ. CDR3 length: 16 amino acids. V was clipped by 5 bases and J by 3 bases, with 15 bases between them. This CDR3 is CASSRQLVFGANVLTF. CDR3 DNA: TGCGCCAGCAGTAGACAGTTGGTATTTGGGGCCAACGTCCTGACTTTC.

This chain links TRBV25-1 with TRBJ2-1; 15 bases fit TRBD2. From germline, CDR1 is MGHDK and CDR2 SYGVNS. This CDR3 has 15 residues. V was clipped by 8 bases and J by 7 bases; unmatched bases: 6. CDR3 in DNA: TGTGCCAGCCAAGGGACTAGCGGGAGGTTAAATGAGCAGTTCTTC. This gives the protein CASQGTSGRLNEQFF.